These 27 T cell receptor beta chains share one sample of origin, sequenced in a study of blood T cells in healthy people across ages. The second PCR ran roughly 7 to 12 cycles with a sample-barcoded 5' primer and J-beta primers. Each CDR3 protein is one row after TCRdb ran MiXCR on the 5' RACE reads. The table shows 1.4 million to 1.5 million distinct CDR3 sequences, with 42% occurring only once. Material for sequencing was blood. These receptor sequences come from a woman under 30 in good health.

This chain connects TRBV4-2 to TRBJ1-5; D gene unclear. In germline, CDR1 is LGHNA, CDR2 YNFKEQ. CDR3 length: 14 residues. Trimming removed 2 bases from V and 5 bases from J, with 10 bases in between. The CDR3 sequence: CASSQTEGDQPQHF. The CDR3 nucleotides are TGTGCCAGCAGCCAAACAGAAGGAGATCAGCCCCAGCATTTT.

This clonotype was found many times. Compared with germline, one end of the junction differs, possibly owing to a read error. The J gene is TRBJ2-1, the V gene TRBV5-1, with D hard to call. CDR3 length equals 12 residues. CDR1 SGHRS and CDR2 YFSETQ come from the germline V gene. In DNA form, the CDR3 reads TGTGCCAGCAGCTTAGATGGCGGTGAGCAGTTCTTC. Amino acids: CASSLDGGEQFF.

This clonotype was picked up a small number of times. V is TRBV20-1 and J is TRBJ2-1; 9 bases line up with TRBD2. The trim removed 0 bases at V and 8 bases at J, leaving 14 bases unmatched. Germline assignment: CDR1 DFQATT and CDR2 SNEGSKA (reference sequence). The CDR3 covers 17 residues. The CDR3 sequence: CSARDWLAGPHGDEQFF. Here the CDR3 DNA reads TGCAGTGCTAGAGATTGGCTAGCGGGGCCACATGGGGATGAGCAGTTCTTC.

This clonotype came up a few times. The chain recombines TRBV6-6 with TRBJ1-2, with 7 bases that match TRBD1. The CDR3 has 13 amino acids. CDR1 MNHNY and CDR2 SVGAGI come from the germline V gene (reference sequence). Trimming removed 11 bases from V and 6 bases from J; junction bases left unmatched: 12. CDR3 loop: CAAKPPGGNGYTF. The CDR3 DNA reads as TGTGCCGCCAAACCCCCAGGGGGAAATGGCTACACCTTC.

This clonotype was detected only once. This chain joins TRBV5-1 and TRBJ1-6; the D gene is possibly TRBD1 (6 bases). The CDR3 sequence is 16 residues long. The germline CDR1 and CDR2 sequences are SGHRS and YFSETQ. V gave up 4 bases and J gave up 0 bases, with 11 bases separating them. DNA of the CDR3: TGCGCCAGCAGCAGGACAGTGAGCTCCTATAATTCACCCCTCCACTTT. Translation: CASSRTVSSYNSPLHF.

This chain connects TRBV12-3 or TRBV12-4 to TRBJ2-7; tentatively, D is TRBD2 (6 bases). The V end was cut by 9 bases, the J end by 5 bases, with 23 bases between. The CDR3 runs 15 residues. The CDR3 loop reads CASFGRDLPSNEQYF. In DNA, the CDR3 is TGTGCCAGTTTTGGGCGGGACTTACCCTCGAACGAGCAGTACTTC.

This chain uses TRBV6-6 with TRBJ1-3; 7 bases line up with TRBD1. The V segment lost 6 bases and the J segment 4 bases; nucleotides outside the gene matches: 6. This CDR3 is 14 amino acids long. Germline-derived CDR1 and CDR2 are MNHNY and SVGAGI (reference sequence). The CDR3 DNA is TGTGCCAGCAGGGACAGGACGGAGGGAAACACCATATATTTT. Translated: CASRDRTEGNTIYF.

This clonotype was counted a few times. In DNA, the CDR3 is TGTGCCAGCAGCCCCAGAATACAGGGGACTGGCACAGATACGCAGTATTTT. This encodes CASSPRIQGTGTDTQYF. This chain links TRBV9 with TRBJ2-3; the D gene is possibly TRBD1 (7 bases). Germline CDR1 is SGDLS and CDR2 is YYNGEE. The CDR3 consists of 17 residues. The V end was cut by 4 bases, the J end by 1 base, with 19 bases between.

In its sample, this clonotype was seen many times. The CDR3 loop reads CASSGGDTQYF. In nucleotides, the CDR3 is TGTGCCAGCAGTGGGGGGGATACGCAGTATTTT. The V call is TRBV9, the J call TRBJ2-3; D may be TRBD2 (6 bases). Germline CDR1 reads SGDLS; CDR2 reads YYNGEE. The length of the CDR3 is 11 residues. Trimming cost V 5 bases and J 6 bases, with 7 bases left between them.

The rearrangement links TRBV4-3 to TRBJ2-6; no clear D gene. The CDR3 is 16 residues long. Between the trimmed V and J ends, which lost 6 bases and 1 base, there was a span of 13 bases. Germline-derived CDR1 and CDR2 are LGHNA and YSLEER. The CDR3 region is CASSLDGTSGANVLTF. In DNA form, the CDR3 reads TGCGCCAGCAGTCTCGACGGAACTTCTGGGGCCAACGTCCTGACTTTC.

This clonotype has a handful of counts. The chain links TRBV4-2 to TRBJ2-7, with 14 bases aligning to TRBD2. Trimming cost V 6 bases and J 1 base; bases outside gene matches: 17. The CDR3 contains 20 residues. Germline V gene lookup returns CDR1 LGHNA and CDR2 YNFKEQ. As DNA, the CDR3 is TGTGCCAGCAGGGGTACTGGGACTAGCGGGGGTCCTCCGAGATCCTACGAGCAGTACTTC. The encoded protein is CASRGTGTSGGPPRSYEQYF.

This clonotype appeared many times. This sequence joins TRBV28 and TRBJ2-7; D is ambiguous. CDR1 and CDR2 (germline): MDHEN, SYDVKM. Between the trimmed V and J ends, which lost 7 bases and 3 bases, there was a span of 7 bases. This CDR3 is 11 amino acids long. The CDR3 loop is CASTAGYEQYF. CDR3 DNA sequence: TGTGCCAGCACAGCCGGCTACGAGCAGTACTTC. Complete variable domain (other parts from reference TRBV28 and TRBJ2-7): DVKVTQSSRYLVKRTGEKVFLECVQDMDHENMFWYRQDPGLGLRLIYFSYDVKMKEKGDIPEGYSVSREKKERFSLILESASTNQTSMYLCASTAGYEQYFGPGTRLTVT.

This clonotype was recorded once. The CDR3 protein is CASSEVLTGAFISNQPQHF. For the CDR3, the DNA is TGTGCCAGCAGTGAAGTTCTGACAGGGGCCTTTATTAGCAATCAGCCCCAGCATTTT. The rearrangement uses TRBV6-1 and TRBJ1-5, with 8 bases fitting TRBD1. Germline V CDR1 and CDR2: MNHNS, SASEGT. Trimming removed 1 base from V and 0 bases from J; junction bases left unmatched: 11. The CDR3 is 19 amino acids.

CDR3 coding DNA: TGTGCCACCAGCAGACGAGGGAGCTCCTACAATGAGCAGTTCTTC. Encoded protein: CATSRRGSSYNEQFF. The rearrangement links TRBV15 to TRBJ2-1; tentative D call: TRBD2 (5 bases). This CDR3 comprises 15 residues. CDR1 LNHNV and CDR2 YYDKDF come from the germline V gene (reference sequence). The V end was cut by 2 bases, the J end by 0 bases, with 8 bases between.

The J gene is TRBJ2-2, the V gene TRBV27; no firm D call. Germline loops: CDR1 MNHEY, CDR2 SMNVEV (reference sequence). This CDR3 spans 17 amino acids. V dropped 3 bases and J dropped 0 bases, with 14 bases sitting between them. The CDR3 DNA is TGTGCCAGCAGTTTTGAGAAAGTTAACCCGAACACCGGGGAGCTGTTTTTT. Translation: CASSFEKVNPNTGELFF.

The chain links TRBV2 to TRBJ1-1, with TRBD1 identical over 12 bases. Germline V gives CDR1 SNHLY, CDR2 FYNNEI. V was clipped by 8 bases and J by 2 bases; unmatched bases: 6. This CDR3 is built from 15 residues. DNA of the CDR3: TGTGCCAGCGCGGGACAGGGGGCAGGAAACACTGAAGCTTTCTTT. Protein sequence: CASAGQGAGNTEAFF.

The rearrangement uses TRBV5-1 and TRBJ2-7; D is perhaps TRBD2 (5 bases). The germline CDR1 and CDR2 sequences are SGHRS and YFSETQ. V shed 2 bases and J shed 0 bases, with 9 bases lying between them. CDR3 size: 14 residues. The CDR3: CASSFDRDSYEQYF. The DNA of the CDR3 is TGCGCCAGCAGCTTTGATCGGGACTCCTACGAGCAGTACTTC.

The chain couples TRBV20-1 to TRBJ2-3; D call uncertain. The CDR3 is 12 amino acids. The V and J ends lost 5 bases and 3 bases respectively, with 9 bases between them. The V gene's germline CDR1 is DFQATT and CDR2 SNEGSKA (reference sequence). The CDR3 DNA reads as TGCAGTGCTGGTCTTTCAACAGATACGCAGTATTTT. This sequence encodes CSAGLSTDTQYF.

The gene calls are TRBV6-5 and TRBJ2-5; possibly TRBD2 for D (6 bases). CDR3 length equals 16 residues. Per germline, CDR1 MNHEY and CDR2 SVGAGI. The V gene lost 0 bases and the J gene lost 4 bases, with 15 bases spanning the gap. Written as DNA, the CDR3 is TGTGCCAGCAGTTACTCGATGTTGCGGGAAGGAGAGACCCAGTACTTC. It codes for CASSYSMLREGETQYF.

This clonotype turned up a few times. V and J are TRBV27 and TRBJ2-7, with D possibly being TRBD1 (5 bases). This CDR3 has 15 amino acids. V lost 5 bases, J lost 2 bases, and 16 bases lay in between. The germline gives CDR1 MNHEY, CDR2 SMNVEV (reference sequence). The CDR3 coding sequence is TGTGCCAGCAGTGATGACTCGACAGCAACCTACGAGCAGTACTTC. It yields the protein CASSDDSTATYEQYF.

The table lists this clonotype with a few counts. The rearrangement joins TRBV10-3 to TRBJ2-7, with D perhaps TRBD1 (6 bases). The DNA end lines up better with TRBJ2-5; the J call may be wrong. Germline loops: CDR1 ENHRY, CDR2 SYGVKD. The CDR3 contains 13 residues. CDR3 sequence (DNA): TGTGCCATCAGCTACGACAGGATCGAGACCCAGTACTTC. Encoded protein: CAISYDRIETQYF.

Regarding this clonotype: One end of the junction does not line up with germline, which may come from a read error. This chain links TRBV3-1 with TRBJ2-1; unclear D gene. The CDR3 runs to 12 residues. Germline lookup yields CDR1 LGHDT and CDR2 YNNKEL (reference sequence). The CDR3: CTSSQKVAEQFF. CDR3 sequence (DNA): TGTACCAGCAGCCAAAAGGTTGCTGAGCAGTTCTTC.

The J gene is TRBJ2-2, the V gene TRBV20-1; either TRBD1 or TRBD2 may supply D (6 bases each). This CDR3 comprises 16 residues. Germline lookup yields CDR1 DFQATT and CDR2 SNEGSKA (reference sequence). Trimming stripped 3 bases from V and 2 bases from J, with 16 bases between. CDR3 protein: CSASPIQGTNTGELFF. CDR3 coding DNA: TGCAGTGCTAGTCCGATTCAGGGGACTAACACCGGGGAGCTGTTTTTT.

This chain uses TRBV27 with TRBJ2-3, with D uncertain. The germline CDR1 and CDR2 sequences are MNHEY and SMNVEV (reference sequence). The CDR3 has 14 amino acids. V was shortened by 2 bases and J by 4 bases, with 10 bases between the two germline ends. The CDR3 DNA reads as TGTGCCAGCAGTTTAGCGTTCGGCTCAGATACGCAGTATTTT. Translated: CASSLAFGSDTQYF.

In its sample, this clonotype was seen once. One end of the junction varies from germline; a read error may be responsible. The chain joins TRBV28 to TRBJ2-3; 11 positions agree with TRBD2. The length of the CDR3 is 16 residues. The germline V gene encodes CDR1 MDHEN and CDR2 SYDVKM. The CDR3 sequence: CACSFELAGDADTQYF. The CDR3 DNA follows: TGTGCCTGCAGTTTCGAACTAGCGGGGGATGCAGATACGCAGTATTTT.

This clonotype was found a few times. This chain joins TRBV20-1 and TRBJ1-6, with D tentatively TRBD1 (5 bases). Germline-derived CDR1 and CDR2 are DFQATT and SNEGSKA (reference sequence). The V and J ends lost 1 base and 4 bases respectively, with 14 bases between them. This CDR3 comprises 16 residues. The DNA of the CDR3 is TGCAGTGCTAGAGCCCCGGGACGGCCGTATAATTCACCCCTCCACTTT. Translation gives CSARAPGRPYNSPLHF.

V is TRBV7-9 and J is TRBJ2-3; 11 nucleotides line up with TRBD2. The CDR3 is 16 residues long. Germline V gene lookup returns CDR1 SEHNR and CDR2 FQNEAQ (reference sequence). Trimming cost V 0 bases and J 4 bases; bases outside gene matches: 3. The DNA of the CDR3 is TGTGCCAGCAGCTTAGCGACTAGCGGGGTTGCAGATACGCAGTATTTT. Protein: CASSLATSGVADTQYF.